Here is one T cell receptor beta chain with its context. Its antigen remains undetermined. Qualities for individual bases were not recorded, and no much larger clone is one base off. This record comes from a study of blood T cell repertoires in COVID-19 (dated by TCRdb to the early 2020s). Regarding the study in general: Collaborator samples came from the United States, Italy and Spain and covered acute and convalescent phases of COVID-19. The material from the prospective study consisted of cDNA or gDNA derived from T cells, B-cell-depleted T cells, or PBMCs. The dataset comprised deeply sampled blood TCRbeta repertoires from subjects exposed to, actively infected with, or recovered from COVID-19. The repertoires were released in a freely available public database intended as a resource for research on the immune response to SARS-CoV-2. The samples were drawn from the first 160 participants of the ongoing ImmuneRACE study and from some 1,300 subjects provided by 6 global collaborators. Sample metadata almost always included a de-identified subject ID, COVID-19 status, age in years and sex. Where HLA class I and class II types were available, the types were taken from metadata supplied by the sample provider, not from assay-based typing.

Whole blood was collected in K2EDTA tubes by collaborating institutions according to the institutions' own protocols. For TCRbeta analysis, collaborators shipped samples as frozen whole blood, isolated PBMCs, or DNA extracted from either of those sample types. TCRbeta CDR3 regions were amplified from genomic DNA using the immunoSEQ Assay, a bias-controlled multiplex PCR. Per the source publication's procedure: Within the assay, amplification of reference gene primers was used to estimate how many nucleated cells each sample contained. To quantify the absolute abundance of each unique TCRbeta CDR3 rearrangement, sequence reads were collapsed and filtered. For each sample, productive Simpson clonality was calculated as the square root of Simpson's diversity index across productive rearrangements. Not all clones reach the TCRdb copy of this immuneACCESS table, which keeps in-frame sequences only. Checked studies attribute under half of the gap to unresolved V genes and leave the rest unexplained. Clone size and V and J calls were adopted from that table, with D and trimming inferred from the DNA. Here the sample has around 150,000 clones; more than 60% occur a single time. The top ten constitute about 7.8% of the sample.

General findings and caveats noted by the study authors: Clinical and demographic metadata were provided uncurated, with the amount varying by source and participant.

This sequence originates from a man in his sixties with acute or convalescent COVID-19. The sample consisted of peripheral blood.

CDR3 protein: CASNRGTEAFF. At the DNA level, the sequence is TGTGCCAGCAATAGGGGGACTGAAGCTTTCTTT. The chain is assembled from TRBV6-6 and TRBJ1-1, and possibly TRBD1, on 6 matching bases. Reading from cysteine to phenylalanine, the CDR3 counts 11 amino acids. CDR3 DNA is the only sequence kept; it has 33 bases, read in frame from the first base. V is clipped by 7 bases and J by 5 bases, and the sequence between their germline boundaries is 8 bases long. The germline V gene (reference sequence) sets CDR1 to MNHNY and CDR2 to SVGAGI.